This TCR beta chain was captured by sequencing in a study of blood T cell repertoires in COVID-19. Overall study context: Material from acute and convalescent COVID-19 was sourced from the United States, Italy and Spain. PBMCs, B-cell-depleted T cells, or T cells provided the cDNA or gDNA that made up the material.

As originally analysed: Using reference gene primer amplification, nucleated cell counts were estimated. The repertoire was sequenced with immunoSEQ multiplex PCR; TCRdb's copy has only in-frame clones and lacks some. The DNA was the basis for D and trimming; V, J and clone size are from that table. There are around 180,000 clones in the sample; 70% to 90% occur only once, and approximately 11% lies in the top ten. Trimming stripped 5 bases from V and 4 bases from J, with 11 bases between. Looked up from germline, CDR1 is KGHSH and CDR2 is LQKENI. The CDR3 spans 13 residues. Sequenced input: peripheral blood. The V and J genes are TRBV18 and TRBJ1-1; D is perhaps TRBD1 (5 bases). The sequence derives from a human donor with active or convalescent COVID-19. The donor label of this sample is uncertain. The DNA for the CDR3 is TGTGCCAGCTCATCTCAGGGAGGCACTGAAGCTTTCTTT. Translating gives CASSSQGGTEAFF. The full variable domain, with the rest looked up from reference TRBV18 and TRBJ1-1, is NAGVMQNPRHLVRRRGQEARLRCSPMKGHSHVYWYRQLPEEGLKFMVYLQKENIIDESGMPKERFSAEFPKEGPSILRIQQVVRGDSAAYFCASSSQGGTEAFFGQGTRLTVV.